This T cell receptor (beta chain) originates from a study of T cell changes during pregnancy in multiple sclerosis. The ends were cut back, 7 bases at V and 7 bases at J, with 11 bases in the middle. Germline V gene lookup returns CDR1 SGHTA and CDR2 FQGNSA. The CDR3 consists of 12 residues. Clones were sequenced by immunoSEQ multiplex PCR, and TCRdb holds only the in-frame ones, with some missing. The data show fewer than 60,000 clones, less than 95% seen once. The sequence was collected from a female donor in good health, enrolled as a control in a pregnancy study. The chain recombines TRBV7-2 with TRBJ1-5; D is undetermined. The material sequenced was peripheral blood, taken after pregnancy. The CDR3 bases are TGTGCCAGCACCCTCCCCGGGCAGCCCCAGCATTTT. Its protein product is CASTLPGQPQHF.